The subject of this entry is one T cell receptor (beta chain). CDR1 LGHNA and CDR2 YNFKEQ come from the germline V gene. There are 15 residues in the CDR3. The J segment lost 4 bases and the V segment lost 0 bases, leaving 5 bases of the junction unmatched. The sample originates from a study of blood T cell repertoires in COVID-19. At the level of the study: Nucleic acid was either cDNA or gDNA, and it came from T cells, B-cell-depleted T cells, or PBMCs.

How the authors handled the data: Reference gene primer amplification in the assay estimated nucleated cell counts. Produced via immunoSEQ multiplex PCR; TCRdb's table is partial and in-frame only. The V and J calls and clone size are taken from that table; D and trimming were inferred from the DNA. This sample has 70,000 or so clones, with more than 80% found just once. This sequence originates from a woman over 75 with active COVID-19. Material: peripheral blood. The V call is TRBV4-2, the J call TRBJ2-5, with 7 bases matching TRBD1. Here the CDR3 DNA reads TGTGCCAGCAGCCAAGAAGGGGGCCAGGGAGAGACCCAGTACTTC. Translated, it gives CASSQEGGQGETQYF.